The 21 T cell receptor beta chains reported below all come from one sample, sequenced in a study of blood T cell repertoires in COVID-19 (dated by TCRdb to 2018 to 2021). To prepare the library, the immunoSEQ multiplex PCR assay was applied. Held by TCRdb, this immuneACCESS table contains in-frame sequences only and omits some clones. Under half of the omission traces to an unresolved V gene where checked; the cause of the rest is unknown. The sample includes tens of thousands of clones, with about 91% observed a single time. The top ten clonotypes cover about 5% of the sample. The sequencing sample was made of peripheral blood. Receptors originate from a woman in her 50s with active COVID-19.

This sequence joins TRBV12-5 and TRBJ2-7; 7 nucleotides align to TRBD1. V was clipped by 1 base and J by 3 bases; unmatched bases: 0. There are 13 residues in the CDR3. CDR1 is LGHNT and CDR2 is FRNRAP in the germline V gene. The CDR3 region is CASGLGQGYEQYF. CDR3 nucleotides: TGTGCTAGTGGTTTGGGACAGGGCTACGAGCAGTACTTC.

This chain links TRBV28 with TRBJ2-2, with 7 nucleotides matching TRBD2. The CDR3 is 16 amino acids. CDR1 and CDR2 (germline): MDHEN, SYDVKM. The junction had 9 bases not matched to a gene; V was cut back by 6 bases and J by 2 bases. CDR3 protein: CASSILLAENTGELFF. In nucleotides, the CDR3 is TGTGCCAGCAGCATCCTGCTAGCGGAAAACACCGGGGAGCTGTTTTTT.

The chain has TRBV7-8 and TRBJ2-7; a possible D gene is TRBD1 (5 bases). The CDR3 covers 13 residues. Looked up from germline, CDR1 is SGHVS and CDR2 is FQNEAQ. V lost 5 bases, J lost 5 bases, and 13 bases lay in between. The CDR3 loop is CASSTTGSHEQYF. CDR3 coding DNA: TGTGCCAGCAGCACCACAGGTTCTCACGAGCAGTACTTC.

The V call is TRBV2, the J call TRBJ1-4; 7 nucleotides agree with TRBD1. J was trimmed by 7 bases and V by 10 bases; bases with no gene match: 15. Germline assignment: CDR1 SNHLY and CDR2 FYNNEI. CDR3 length: 15 residues. CDR3 loop: CATTLPGTEGEKLFF. The CDR3 nucleotides read TGTGCCACCACCTTACCCGGGACAGAGGGTGAAAAACTGTTTTTT.

The chain couples TRBV30 to TRBJ2-1; TRBD1 matches 8 bases. J was trimmed by 3 bases and V by 2 bases; bases with no gene match: 6. Germline V lookup: CDR1 GTSNPN, CDR2 SVGIG (reference sequence). This CDR3 spans 15 amino acids. The CDR3 DNA reads TGTGCCTGGAGTTTAAGTGACAGGGGCTACAATGAGCAGTTCTTC. Residues: CAWSLSDRGYNEQFF.

The rearrangement links TRBV19 to TRBJ2-5, with D possibly matching TRBD2 (6 bases). V lost 3 bases and J 5 bases, leaving 19 bases between the germline ends. This CDR3 region has 16 residues. Germline assignment: CDR1 LNHDA and CDR2 SQIVND (reference sequence). CDR3 in DNA: TGTGCCAGTAGTATGTTGGGGGGACTCGGCCGGGAGACCCAGTACTTC. It codes for CASSMLGGLGRETQYF.

This clone was seen only a few times. This chain connects TRBV15 to TRBJ1-6; D remains ambiguous. Trimming took 0 bases from V and 9 from J, leaving 6 bases between them. From germline, CDR1 is LNHNV and CDR2 YYDKDF (reference sequence). This CDR3 comprises 13 residues. CDR3 sequence: CATSRDSGSPLHF. DNA for the CDR3: TGTGCCACCAGCAGAGATTCGGGTTCACCCCTCCACTTT.

V usage is TRBV6-5 and J usage is TRBJ1-2, with 10 positions matching TRBD1. Germline V gene data show CDR1 as MNHEY and CDR2 as SVGAGI. This CDR3 has 15 amino acids. The trim removed 4 bases at V and 4 bases at J, leaving 6 bases unmatched. Written as DNA, the CDR3 is TGTGCCAGCAGTTCGCCGGGACAGGGGATCTATGGCTACACCTTC. This encodes CASSSPGQGIYGYTF.

The sample holds a few counts of this clone. The J gene is TRBJ2-1, the V gene TRBV10-3, with 16 bases aligning to TRBD2. The V gene end was trimmed by 10 bases and the J gene end by 8 bases; junction bases not matched to a gene: 8. Germline lookup yields CDR1 ENHRY and CDR2 SYGVKD. The CDR3 spans 15 residues. CDR3 in amino acids: CASGTSGRAGDEQFF. Here the CDR3 DNA reads TGTGCCAGTGGGACTAGCGGGAGGGCTGGGGATGAGCAGTTCTTC.

The rearrangement uses TRBV6-5 and TRBJ2-7; TRBD1 might be the D (5 bases). Germline V gives CDR1 MNHEY, CDR2 SVGAGI. V was trimmed by 6 bases and J by 4 bases, leaving 10 bases between them. The CDR3 is 12 amino acids. The CDR3 here is CASSQGRYEQYF. The DNA of the CDR3 is TGTGCCAGCAGCCAGGGCCGGTACGAGCAGTACTTC.

This chain links TRBV6-4 with TRBJ1-2; 8 positions agree with TRBD1. V was clipped by 6 bases and J by 4 bases; unmatched bases: 4. This CDR3 region has 13 residues. Germline V gives CDR1 MRHNA, CDR2 SNTAGT. CDR3 amino acids: CASRQGASYGYTF. The CDR3 DNA reads as TGTGCCAGCAGGCAGGGGGCGTCCTATGGCTACACCTTC.

V is TRBV24-1 and J is TRBJ2-1, with D possibly being TRBD1 (5 bases). Germline CDR1 is KGHDR and CDR2 is SFDVKD. Trimming removed 3 bases from V and 5 bases from J, with 13 bases in between. The CDR3 is 15 residues long. CDR3 nucleotides: TGTGCCACCAGTGATCCTGGACACCTTGACAATGAGCAGTTCTTC. As protein: CATSDPGHLDNEQFF.

The chain joins TRBV6-5 to TRBJ1-5; perhaps TRBD1 as D (6 bases). Trimming removed 5 bases at V and 6 bases at J, with 14 bases between. The germline CDR1 and CDR2 sequences are MNHEY and SVGAGI. The length of the CDR3 is 14 residues. The CDR3 spells CASSKTGMGQPQHF. The CDR3 bases are TGTGCCAGCAGTAAAACAGGGATGGGTCAGCCCCAGCATTTT.

CDR3 amino acids: CASSRGSVLGSQAETQYF. The CDR3 coding sequence is TGCGCCAGCAGCCGGGGGTCGGTCTTGGGGAGCCAGGCGGAGACCCAGTACTTC. The V call is TRBV5-1, the J call TRBJ2-5, with D maybe TRBD2 (6 bases). CDR1 and CDR2 (germline): SGHRS, YFSETQ. The CDR3 contains 18 residues. V lost 4 bases to trimming and J lost 5 bases, with 27 bases between them.

V gene TRBV28 combines with J gene TRBJ2-2; TRBD2 matches at 14 bases. The junction had 4 bases not matched to a gene; V was cut back by 6 bases and J by 7 bases. CDR1 MDHEN and CDR2 SYDVKM come from the germline V gene. The CDR3 contains 15 residues. Here the CDR3 DNA reads TGTGCCAGCAGACCGGGACTAGCGGGAGACGGGGAGCTGTTTTTT. Residues: CASRPGLAGDGELFF. The full variable domain, its missing parts supplied by reference TRBV28 and TRBJ2-2, is DVKVTQSSRYLVKRTGEKVFLECVQDMDHENMFWYRQDPGLGLRLIYFSYDVKMKEKGDIPEGYSVSREKKERFSLILESASTNQTSMYLCASRPGLAGDGELFFGEGSRLTVL.

The chain recombines TRBV7-3 with TRBJ2-1; TRBD1 might be the D (6 bases). CDR3 length: 15 residues. The germline V gene has CDR1 SGHTA and CDR2 FQGTGA. The V gene lost 5 bases and the J gene lost 0 bases, with 11 bases spanning the gap. DNA of the CDR3: TGTGCCAGCAGCGAGGGACAAAGCTCCTACAATGAGCAGTTCTTC. It translates to CASSEGQSSYNEQFF.

This chain links TRBV18 with TRBJ2-2; tentatively, D is TRBD2 (6 bases). The CDR3 is made up of 12 amino acids. Germline V gene data show CDR1 as KGHSH and CDR2 as LQKENI. Trimming shortened V by 4 bases and J by 6 bases, and 6 bases separated the two germline ends. The CDR3 DNA reads as TGTGCCAGCTCACGGGAGGCCGGGGAGCTGTTTTTT. Encoded protein: CASSREAGELFF.

The genes are TRBV3-1 (or the pseudogene TRBV3-2) and TRBJ2-2; 11 positions match TRBD1. V shed 4 bases and J 5 bases; nucleotides not matched to a gene: 6. The CDR3 length is 16 residues. Germline values: CDR1 LGHDT, CDR2 YNNKEL (reference sequence). The CDR3 protein is CASSPGTGGRTGELFF. For the CDR3, the DNA is TGTGCCAGCAGCCCAGGGACAGGGGGTAGGACCGGGGAGCTGTTTTTT.

The sample holds one count of this clone. The chain couples TRBV11-2 to TRBJ2-7, with 7 positions matching TRBD2. The ends lost 4 bases at V and 2 bases at J; junction bases unmatched: 5. This CDR3 is 14 amino acids long. The germline V gene has CDR1 SGHAT and CDR2 FQNNGV. In DNA, the CDR3 is TGTGCCAGCAGCTCCGGGAGCGGGGCCTACGAGCAGTACTTC. Residues: CASSSGSGAYEQYF.

This clone was detected a few times. This chain uses TRBV5-5 with TRBJ1-3, with D possibly matching TRBD1 (5 bases). The CDR3 covers 12 residues. Per the germline V gene, CDR1 is SGHKS and CDR2 is YYEKEE (reference sequence). V was trimmed by 8 bases and J by 1 base, leaving 7 bases between them. CDR3 coding DNA: TGTGCCAGTTCAGGGTCTGGAAACACCATATATTTT. Translation gives CASSGSGNTIYF.

The genes are TRBV4-2 and TRBJ2-7; 8 bases are shared with TRBD2. The CDR3 consists of 17 residues. Germline CDR1 is LGHNA and CDR2 is YNFKEQ. V shed 1 base, J shed 2 bases, and the junction held 10 bases outside the gene matches. The CDR3 spells CASSQAFSTSGTYEQYF. The DNA for the CDR3 is TGTGCCAGCAGCCAAGCTTTCTCTACTAGCGGAACCTACGAGCAGTACTTC.